Included here is one TCR beta chain sequence, with context. The data derive from a study of patients and donors after allogeneic stem cell transplantation. TCRdb analysed the RT-PCR reads with MiXCR anew, one entry per CDR3 protein. The repertoire holds about 960,000 distinct CDR3 sequences, with approximately 19% as singletons. This CDR3 region has 16 residues. V gave up 5 bases and J gave up 4 bases; unmatched junction bases: 7. The germline V gene encodes CDR1 SGHTA and CDR2 FQGNSA. Sequencing used blood, either unsorted or a sorted T cell fraction (not recorded which). This TCR derives from a human donor who was either an allogeneic HSCT recipient or a stem cell or donor lymphocyte infusion donor (not recorded which). It is not recorded whose cells these are; they may come from a transplant donor. This rearrangement joins TRBV7-2 to TRBJ2-2; 10 bases fit TRBD2. The CDR3 coding sequence is TGTGCCAGCAGCCCAATTCTAGCGGGGGTCACCGGGGAGCTGTTTTTT. It codes for CASSPILAGVTGELFF.